A selection of T cell receptor beta chains follows, all from one sample in a study of a mutant IDH1 vaccine in newly diagnosed glioma. Generated by immunoSEQ multiplex PCR, the TCRdb table keeps only in-frame clones and is missing some. The table includes 50,000 to 65,000 clones, approximately 80% detected once. For these receptors, no antigen is known. The sample in question was PBMCs, obtained from a glioma patient whose treatment included an IDH1 peptide vaccine. Receptors were obtained from a man under 40 with glioma. Each CDR3 is given with its conserved first and last residue.

cdr3_aa v_call
CASSASPGQGGNEQFF TRBV5-5
CASSLDPEAFF TRBV11-2
CASSPPTGRVNNEQFF TRBV18
CASSLAYSNQPQHF TRBV7-9
CASGAYANTGELFF TRBV28
CASSHLGQGNSPLHF TRBV14
CASSLGRGTTGELFF TRBV6-5
CAIGTALGYEQYF TRBV10-3
CASGGRGKMQYF TRBV6-5
CASSPRRLAVGGEQFF TRBV5-1
CASRAAGATKNIQYF TRBV6-5
CASQGQGKSYNEQFF TRBV28
CASGLNPTWEGDYGYTF TRBV12-5
CASSGAWAQGTQYF TRBV7-9
CASSDGTAIDQPQHF TRBV2
CASRLTGTGYNEQFF TRBV5-6
CASSRGQAYQF TRBV5-4
CASSPGPGLGDNEQYF TRBV7-6
CASTVPIIYNEQFF TRBV7-9
CASSEGGAPGETQYF TRBV6-4
CASNQGTGYTF TRBV6-1
CATPQSGREQFF TRBV14